The 24 T cell receptor beta chains listed next were all sequenced from one sample in a study of T cell repertoires in cytomegalovirus infection. TCRdb reprocessed the reads with MiXCR, giving one entry per CDR3 protein. The sample holds 680,000 or so distinct CDR3 sequences, under 40% seen once. The sample consisted of PBMCs. The receptors here all came from a human donor in good health (CMV status not recorded). Some clones in this sample may be carry-over from other donors' samples.

Note on this clonotype: The germline gene is not matched at one end of the junction; a read error may be the cause. The CDR3 DNA is TGTGCTAGCAGCTTCCGGACAGGGTCGAACACCGGGGAGCTGTTTTTT. Translation gives CASSFRTGSNTGELFF. The chain uses TRBV7-7 and TRBJ2-2, with 8 bases matching TRBD1. This CDR3 spans 16 amino acids. Germline CDR1 reads SSHAT; CDR2 reads FNYEAQ (reference sequence).

This clonotype came up a few times. The J gene is TRBJ1-6, the V gene TRBV12-3 or TRBV12-4, with D uncertain. The CDR3 loop spans 15 amino acids. V gave up 6 bases and J gave up 7 bases, with 16 bases separating them. The CDR3 is CASSHKAGLNSPLHF. The DNA for the CDR3 is TGTGCCAGCAGCCATAAGGCCGGACTAAATTCACCCCTCCACTTT.

With regard to this clonotype: A read error is possible here, since a much larger clone lies one base away. This CDR3 fails to terminate in the conserved phenylalanine or tryptophan, so it likely reflects a read error. The chain combines TRBV7-3 with TRBJ1-1; D is possibly TRBD1 (6 bases). The CDR3 spans 16 residues. The germline V gene encodes CDR1 SGHTA and CDR2 FQGTGA. V was pared by 2 bases and J by 4 bases, with 17 bases between. The CDR3: CASSLPVDSGTTEAFC. The CDR3 coding sequence is TGTGCCAGCAGCTTACCTGTGGACAGCGGGACCACTGAAGCTTTCTGT.

Note on this clonotype: This may be a read error: a much more frequent sequence differs by one nucleotide. This chain links TRBV7-8 with TRBJ1-1, with D perhaps TRBD1 (5 bases). Deletions cut 1 base from V and 1 base from J, with 7 bases between. The CDR3 extends over 14 amino acids. Germline CDR1 and CDR2: SGHVS and FQNEAQ. The CDR3: CASSLVQGNTEAFF. The CDR3 DNA reads TGTGCCAGCAGCTTAGTCCAGGGGAACACTGAAGCTTTCTTT.

The chain employs TRBV19 and TRBJ2-1; D unclear. Trimming took off 7 bases at V and 0 bases at J, with 10 bases between the two ends. CDR3 length equals 14 residues. Germline CDR1 LNHDA, CDR2 SQIVND (reference sequence). CDR3: CASTMTSSYNEQFF. As DNA, the CDR3 is TGTGCCAGTACAATGACCTCCTCCTACAATGAGCAGTTCTTC.

Regarding this clonotype: With a much larger clone just one base away, this may be a read error. V and J are TRBV6-5 and TRBJ2-1; either TRBD1 or TRBD2 may fit D (5 bases each). There are 15 residues in the CDR3. V gave up 7 bases and J gave up 5 bases, with 18 bases separating them. Germline values: CDR1 MNHEY, CDR2 SVGAGI. In DNA form, the CDR3 reads TGTGCCAGCACCACTTCCGGGACCATCAACAATGAGCAGTTCTTC. It translates to CASTTSGTINNEQFF.

This clonotype was observed many times. The gene calls are TRBV12-3 or TRBV12-4 and TRBJ1-5; 7 nucleotides line up with TRBD1. There are 14 residues in the CDR3. The J segment lost 2 bases and the V segment lost 6 bases, leaving 4 bases of the junction unmatched. CDR3 sequence (DNA): TGTGCCAGCAGCGACAGGGAACGCAATCAGCCCCAGCATTTT. It specifies CASSDRERNQPQHF.

A word on this clonotype: The junction shows a germline mismatch at one end, possibly a read error. The chain is built from TRBV6-8 and TRBJ2-7; D is undetermined. CDR1 and CDR2 (germline): MNHGY, SAAAGT. The CDR3 extends over 12 amino acids. Written as DNA, the CDR3 is TGTGCCGGCAGTGTCCCTACCTACGAGCAGTACTTC. The encoded protein is CAGSVPTYEQYF.

This chain joins TRBV11-2 and TRBJ2-4, with 9 positions matching TRBD1. The CDR3 contains 14 residues. V lost 5 bases and J lost 6; bases outside the gene matches: 5. Per germline, CDR1 SGHAT and CDR2 FQNNGV. CDR3 sequence: CASSPTTGGNIQYF. DNA of the CDR3: TGTGCCAGCAGCCCTACGACAGGGGGAAACATTCAGTACTTC.

The rearrangement uses TRBV28 and TRBJ1-6, with TRBD1 matching 12 bases. After removal of 10 bases from V and 9 bases from J, the junction contained 10 bases not matched to a gene. The CDR3 has 15 amino acids. In germline, CDR1 is MDHEN, CDR2 SYDVKM. CDR3 sequence reads: CATTGDRGRSSPLHF. CDR3 in DNA: TGTGCCACCACTGGGGACAGGGGGCGAAGTTCACCCCTCCACTTT.

This chain uses TRBV11-1 with TRBJ2-7; maybe TRBD2 (5 bases). Germline V gene data show CDR1 as SGHAT and CDR2 as FQDESV (reference sequence). Trimming took 4 bases from V and 12 from J, leaving 19 bases between them. The CDR3 has 13 amino acids. The CDR3: CASSSQGLLGPYF. CDR3 DNA: TGTGCCAGCAGCTCACAAGGCCTACTAGGCCCGTACTTC.

The sample holds a few counts of this clonotype. V and J are TRBV14 and TRBJ1-2; D unclear. The CDR3 covers 16 residues. Germline V gene lookup returns CDR1 SGHDN and CDR2 FVKESK. V was shortened by 0 bases and J by 8 bases, with 19 bases between the two germline ends. The CDR3 sequence: CASSQDIQTISRGYTF. CDR3 coding DNA: TGTGCCAGCAGCCAAGATATTCAGACGATTTCCCGCGGCTACACCTTC.

This chain links TRBV19 with TRBJ2-3; TRBD1 aligns across 8 bases. The V and J ends lost 4 bases and 8 bases, in that order; junction bases with no gene match: 8. The CDR3 covers 14 residues. CDR1 is LNHDA, CDR2 SQIVND, per germline (reference sequence). For the CDR3, the DNA is TGTGCCAGTAGTAAAACGGCGACAGGGGTTACGCAGTATTTT. Translation: CASSKTATGVTQYF.

There are many counts of this clonotype. This chain links TRBV7-3 with TRBJ2-7, with 7 positions matching TRBD2. Unmatched junction bases numbered 10, after V lost 5 bases and J lost 9 bases. CDR1 SGHTA and CDR2 FQGTGA come from the germline V gene. This CDR3 contains 13 residues. CDR3 nucleotides: TGTGCCAGCAGCCCGGCGGGGGAATGGAGGCAGTACTTC. Its protein is CASSPAGEWRQYF.

The chain uses TRBV12-3 or TRBV12-4 and TRBJ2-7; D not certain. Trimming shortened V by 3 bases and J by 3 bases, and 12 bases separated the two germline ends. The CDR3 runs to 14 residues. CDR3 loop: CASSFRNSHYEQYF. CDR3 nucleotides: TGTGCCAGCAGTTTTCGGAACAGCCACTACGAGCAGTACTTC.

V usage is TRBV3-1 and J usage is TRBJ2-3, with 12 bases that match TRBD2. V was clipped by 0 bases and J by 2 bases; unmatched bases: 3. In germline, CDR1 is LGHDT, CDR2 YNNKEL (reference sequence). The CDR3 has 17 amino acids. The CDR3 nucleotides are TGTGCCAGCAGCCAAGATCGACTAGCGGGAGTCACAGATACGCAGTATTTT. It translates to CASSQDRLAGVTDTQYF.

The chain joins TRBV7-4 to TRBJ2-4; D perhaps matches TRBD2 (6 bases). V lost 1 base to trimming and J lost 7 bases, with 11 bases between them. This CDR3 has 14 residues. Germline CDR1 reads SGHVT; CDR2 reads SQSDAQ. This CDR3 reads CASSLEGTANIQYF. CDR3 nucleotide sequence: TGTGCCAGCAGCTTAGAGGGGACTGCTAACATTCAGTACTTC.

Only a few counts were recorded for this clonotype. The chain recombines TRBV24-1 with TRBJ2-6, with a tentative D call TRBD1 (6 bases). V lost 6 bases and J lost 2, with 7 bases in between. This CDR3 has 14 residues. CDR1 is KGHDR and CDR2 is SFDVKD in the germline V gene. The CDR3 protein is CATSQGTGANVLTF. DNA of the CDR3: TGTGCCACCAGTCAGGGGACTGGGGCCAACGTCCTGACTTTC.

Notes on this clonotype: Given a much more abundant clone one base away, this may be a read error. As the CDR3 is not closed by the conserved phenylalanine or tryptophan, this likely results from a read error. The rearrangement joins TRBV7-2 to TRBJ2-1, with 13 bases aligning to TRBD2. CDR3 length: 15 residues. Germline V gene sequence: CDR1 SGHTA, CDR2 FQGNSA. V lost 6 bases and J lost 8; bases outside the gene matches: 7. CDR3 in DNA: TGTGCCAGCAGACGGACTAGCGGGAGTTTCGATGAGCAGTTCATC. Its translation: CASRRTSGSFDEQFI.

This clonotype was counted a few times. The chain joins TRBV7-6 to TRBJ2-1; D remains unclear. This CDR3 is 12 amino acids long. V was clipped by 2 bases and J by 8 bases, with 7 bases between them. The V gene's germline CDR1 is SGHVS and CDR2 FNYEAQ. The CDR3 region has the DNA TGTGCCAGCAGCTTAAGGGCTCATGAGCAGTTCTTC. This sequence encodes CASSLRAHEQFF.

The count of this clonotype is one. The chain carries TRBV12-3 or TRBV12-4 and TRBJ2-7; tentatively, D is TRBD2 (6 bases). V was clipped by 2 bases and J by 1 base, with 12 bases between them. The CDR3 is 15 residues long. CDR3 in DNA: TGTGCCAGCAGTTTACGGAGGGCCCTTTCCTACGAGCAGTACTTC. Amino acids: CASSLRRALSYEQYF.

CDR3 amino acids: CASSLGRTHTGELFF. DNA of the CDR3: TGTGCCAGCAGCTTGGGACGGACACACACCGGGGAGCTGTTTTTT. This sequence joins TRBV5-6 and TRBJ2-2; possible D gene TRBD1, 5 bases. The CDR3 contains 15 residues. Trimming took off 0 bases at V and 3 bases at J, with 9 bases between the two ends. Germline values: CDR1 SGHDT, CDR2 YYEEEE.

This clonotype was observed a single time. Possible read error: a much larger clone is one base away. V is TRBV6-5 and J is TRBJ2-1; 9 bases line up with TRBD1. The trim removed 7 bases at V and 10 bases at J, leaving 17 bases unmatched. This CDR3 spans 16 amino acids. Germline loops: CDR1 MNHEY, CDR2 SVGAGI. CDR3: CASIRTGDRATVEQFF. As DNA, the CDR3 is TGTGCCAGCATCAGAACTGGGGACAGGGCCACGGTGGAGCAGTTCTTC.

This clonotype has ten or more counts. The chain is built from TRBV28 and TRBJ2-3; 7 nucleotides match TRBD1. The trim removed 5 bases at V and 0 bases at J, leaving 8 bases unmatched. CDR3 size: 16 residues. Looked up from germline, CDR1 is MDHEN and CDR2 is SYDVKM. DNA for the CDR3: TGTGCCAGCAGTGCCGGGACAGCCCCTAGCACAGATACGCAGTATTTT. This sequence encodes CASSAGTAPSTDTQYF.